Sequencing of this TCR beta chain was carried out in a study of tissue T cells after allogeneic stem cell transplantation. Findings and limits, study-wide: Limitations included a small, clinically heterogeneous cohort and limited sampling depth.

As to time point: mouse harvest day 14 after allogeneic transplant. Tail vein injection delivered 10^7 T-cell-depleted bone marrow cells and 10^6 splenic CD5+ T cells. Sequencing was performed with immunoSEQ multiplex PCR; in TCRdb, only in-frame clones are kept and a portion is missing. The sample includes roughly 4,700 clones, about a third of them seen just once. This clone has a handful of counts. The target antigen is unknown. Gene names denote mouse genes. The observed sequence ends 1 residue before the CDR3 terminus, with the missing tail filled in from the germline J gene. The CDR3 totals 13 residues. Germline CDR1 KGHPV, CDR2 FQNQEV (reference sequence). V gave up 2 bases and J gave up 0 bases, with 4 bases separating them.

The TCR originated in a female BALB/c mouse given C57BL/6 T cells with graft-versus-host disease after an allogeneic hematopoietic cell transplant. Source material: skin. This sequence joins TRBV26 and TRBJ1-1; D not resolved. This chain's CDR3 is CASSLGPNTEVFF. CDR3 DNA (partial): TGTGCCAGCAGTCTGGGGCCAAACACAGAAGTCTTC.